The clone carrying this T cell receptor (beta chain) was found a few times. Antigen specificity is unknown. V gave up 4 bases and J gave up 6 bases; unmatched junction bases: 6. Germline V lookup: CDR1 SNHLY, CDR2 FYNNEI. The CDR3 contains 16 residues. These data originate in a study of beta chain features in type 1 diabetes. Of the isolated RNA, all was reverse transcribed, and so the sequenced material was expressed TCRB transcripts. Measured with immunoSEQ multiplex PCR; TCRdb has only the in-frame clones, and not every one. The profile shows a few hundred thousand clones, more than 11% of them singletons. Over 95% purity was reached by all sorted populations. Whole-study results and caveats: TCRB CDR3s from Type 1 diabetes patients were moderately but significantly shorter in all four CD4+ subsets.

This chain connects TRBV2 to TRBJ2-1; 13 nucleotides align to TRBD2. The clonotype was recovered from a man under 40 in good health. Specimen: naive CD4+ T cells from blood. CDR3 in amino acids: CASSVLWTSGGNEQFF. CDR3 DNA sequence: TGTGCCAGCAGTGTCCTCTGGACTAGCGGGGGCAATGAGCAGTTCTTC.